These 25 T cell receptor beta chains originate from one sample sequenced in a study of blood T cells in healthy people across ages. The authors ran a second PCR of roughly 6 to 11 cycles using a sample-barcoded 5' primer and a J-beta primer mix. Each CDR3 protein gets one entry after TCRdb re-called the 5' RACE reads with MiXCR. Of 800,000 to 950,000 distinct CDR3 sequences in the sample, roughly 28% were seen once. These records were also assigned to another study, of T cells of mothers and their children.

The specimen sequenced was blood. The source of these receptors is a woman in her forties in good health.

This clonotype was picked up a small number of times. The junction departs from the called germline gene at one end, perhaps through a read error. The chain couples TRBV5-1 to TRBJ2-3, with D uncertain. Per the germline V gene, CDR1 is SGHRS and CDR2 is YFSETQ. The CDR3 length is 15 residues. The CDR3 nucleotides are TGCGCTAGCAGCACCCGTCCCAACTATGCGGATACGCAGTATTTT. Translating gives CASSTRPNYADTQYF.

Note on this clonotype: The junction does not match germline at one end; this may be a read error. J is TRBJ2-2 and V is TRBV27; D gene unclear. The CDR3 totals 15 residues. CDR1 and CDR2 from the germline V gene are MNHEY and SMNVEV (reference sequence). CDR3 coding DNA: TGTACCAGCAGTCCTCCCGGGCTGCTGACCGGGGAGCTGTTTTTT. Translated: CTSSPPGLLTGELFF.

This clonotype has only a few counts. The chain carries TRBV15 and TRBJ1-1; D possibly corresponds to TRBD1 (6 bases). Looked up from germline, CDR1 is LNHNV and CDR2 is YYDKDF (reference sequence). V lost 6 bases and J lost 0, with 17 bases in between. The CDR3 runs to 16 residues. The CDR3 DNA reads as TGTGCCACCAGTATCTCTCTCGGACAGCTGAACACTGAAGCTTTCTTT. Translating gives CATSISLGQLNTEAFF.

There are a few counts of this clonotype. This may be a read error, as it is one base from a much larger clone. The J gene is TRBJ1-2, the V gene TRBV20-1; D possibly corresponds to TRBD1 (5 bases). Trimming stripped 0 bases from V and 2 bases from J, with 10 bases between. This CDR3 has 14 amino acids. From germline, CDR1 is DFQATT and CDR2 SNEGSKA (reference sequence). The CDR3: CSARELGVNYGYTF. CDR3 coding DNA: TGCAGTGCTAGAGAACTGGGGGTGAACTATGGCTACACCTTC.

The V and J genes are TRBV4-2 and TRBJ1-3; 7 bases agree with TRBD1. Per the germline V gene, CDR1 is LGHNA and CDR2 is YNFKEQ. J was trimmed by 12 bases and V by 4 bases; bases with no gene match: 18. CDR3 length equals 16 residues. This chain's CDR3 is CASSRPRGGELEGIYF. The CDR3 DNA reads as TGTGCCAGCAGCCGGCCCAGGGGGGGCGAGCTCGAAGGCATATATTTT.

The chain links TRBV20-1 to TRBJ1-5; D not certain. Per the germline V gene, CDR1 is DFQATT and CDR2 is SNEGSKA (reference sequence). The CDR3 consists of 13 residues. The V end was cut by 0 bases, the J end by 6 bases, with 9 bases between. The chain's CDR3 is CSARDPSAQPQHF. In DNA, the CDR3 is TGCAGTGCTAGAGATCCGTCGGCTCAGCCCCAGCATTTT.

On this clonotype: This clone may be a read error of a much larger clone one base away. This chain uses TRBV29-1 with TRBJ2-1, with 8 nucleotides matching TRBD2. Germline CDR1 SQVTM, CDR2 ANQGSEA. The CDR3 contains 14 residues. CDR3 DNA sequence: TGCAGCGTTGCCTCGCGGGGGGAGTACAATGGGCAGTTCTTC. Translation: CSVASRGEYNGQFF.

This clonotype was recorded at least ten times. The chain couples TRBV27 to TRBJ2-5; no definite D call. Trimming took off 6 bases at V and 4 bases at J, with 12 bases between the two ends. The V gene's germline CDR1 is MNHEY and CDR2 SMNVEV (reference sequence). This CDR3 has 13 residues. The CDR3 sequence is CASSTLYRETQYF. In nucleotides, the CDR3 is TGTGCCAGCAGCACCCTCTACCGAGAGACCCAGTACTTC.

The gene calls are TRBV5-1 and TRBJ2-7; perhaps TRBD2 as D (5 bases). Germline V gene sequence: CDR1 SGHRS, CDR2 YFSETQ. V lost 3 bases, J lost 3 bases, and 10 bases lay in between. This CDR3 has 13 amino acids. The CDR3 DNA sequence: TGCGCCAGCAGCTCAGCCCGGGGCTACGAGCAGTACTTC. This gives the protein CASSSARGYEQYF.

This clonotype was recorded many times. This chain uses TRBV4-1 with TRBJ1-1; a weak D match, TRBD1 (5 bases). The germline V gene encodes CDR1 MGHRA and CDR2 YSYEKL. This CDR3 has 17 residues. The germline V and J ends were trimmed by 1 base and 1 base, with 16 bases remaining between them. The CDR3 region has the DNA TGCGCCAGCAGCCAAGGCTTACTGGGACGGACGAACACTGAAGCTTTCTTT. Protein product: CASSQGLLGRTNTEAFF.

The chain employs TRBV20-1 and TRBJ2-7, with 9 bases aligning to TRBD1. CDR1 DFQATT and CDR2 SNEGSKA come from the germline V gene (reference sequence). The CDR3 is made up of 14 amino acids. J lost 4 bases, V lost 1 base, and 5 bases had no gene match. CDR3 sequence (DNA): TGCAGTGCTAGAGGATGGGACAGGGCGTACGAGCAGTACTTC. Its translation: CSARGWDRAYEQYF.

In its sample, this clonotype was seen many times. The chain couples TRBV7-2 to TRBJ2-7; weak D call: TRBD1 (5 bases). The germline CDR1 and CDR2 sequences are SGHTA and FQGNSA. The CDR3 spans 14 residues. V dropped 7 bases and J dropped 4 bases, with 17 bases sitting between them. This CDR3 is CASTLSRQLYEQYF. The CDR3 nucleotides are TGTGCCAGCACCCTTTCCCGACAGTTATACGAGCAGTACTTC.

The rearrangement uses TRBV12-3 or TRBV12-4 and TRBJ2-1, with unresolved D. The length of the CDR3 is 13 residues. V was pared by 3 bases and J by 10 bases, with 13 bases between. As DNA, the CDR3 is TGTGCCAGCAGTTTCCCCACCGGTAGCGAGCAGTTCTTC. Encoded protein: CASSFPTGSEQFF.

Comments on this clonotype: A much larger clone sits a single nucleotide away, making a read error possible. The J gene is TRBJ2-7, the V gene TRBV4-3; 9 positions match TRBD2. Germline assignment: CDR1 LGHNA and CDR2 YSLEER. V gave up 0 bases and J gave up 7 bases; unmatched junction bases: 13. The CDR3 extends over 17 amino acids. In nucleotides, the CDR3 is TGCGCCAGCAGCCAAGAATTGCGGCGGGGGGGCCGGGGGGAGCAGTACTTC. Its translation: CASSQELRRGGRGEQYF.

Only a few counts were recorded for this clonotype. The J gene is TRBJ1-5, the V gene TRBV12-5, with 7 positions matching TRBD1. Germline assignment: CDR1 LGHNT and CDR2 FRNRAP. This CDR3 has 15 amino acids. J was trimmed by 0 bases and V by 6 bases; bases with no gene match: 5. The chain's CDR3 is CASGKGQYSNQPQHF. The CDR3 DNA reads TGTGCTAGTGGCAAGGGACAGTATAGCAATCAGCCCCAGCATTTT.

In this sample, this clonotype turned up a few times. The chain is built from TRBV6-2 or TRBV6-3 and TRBJ2-5, with 8 bases identical to TRBD1. The CDR3 runs 14 residues. J gave up 5 bases and V 5 bases, and 7 bases lay outside the gene matches. Germline V gene data show CDR1 as MNHEY and CDR2 as SVGEGT. The CDR3 protein is CASSTQGARETQYF. Written as DNA, the CDR3 is TGTGCCAGCAGTACTCAGGGGGCGCGTGAGACCCAGTACTTC.

A few counts support this clonotype. V gene TRBV7-2 combines with J gene TRBJ2-3, with TRBD2 identical over 14 bases. Per germline, CDR1 SGHTA and CDR2 FQGNSA. The CDR3 has 17 residues. J lost 4 bases, V lost 5 bases, and 8 bases had no gene match. The CDR3 region has the DNA TGTGCCAGCAGCGGTCGACTAGCGGGGGGGCCGTCAGATACGCAGTATTTT. Protein sequence: CASSGRLAGGPSDTQYF.

The rearrangement links TRBV5-1 to TRBJ1-1, with TRBD1 matching over 9 bases. Germline trimming cut 4 bases from V and 6 bases from J; bases unmatched to any gene: 7. The length of the CDR3 is 14 residues. Per the germline V gene, CDR1 is SGHRS and CDR2 is YFSETQ. CDR3 amino acids: CASSGPDRGAEAFF. CDR3 sequence (DNA): TGCGCCAGCAGCGGGCCGGACAGGGGCGCTGAAGCTTTCTTT.

This clonotype was counted ten times or more. The CDR3: CASRKEDRTYQPQHF. DNA of the CDR3: TGCGCCAGCAGGAAGGAAGACAGGACCTATCAGCCCCAGCATTTT. The J gene is TRBJ1-5, the V gene TRBV4-1, with D perhaps matching TRBD1 (6 bases). CDR1 and CDR2 (germline): MGHRA, YSYEKL. V shed 6 bases and J shed 5 bases, with 17 bases lying between them. The CDR3 covers 15 residues.

As for this clonotype: A much larger clone sits a single nucleotide away, making a read error possible. V gene TRBV28 combines with J gene TRBJ1-2; D is perhaps TRBD1 (6 bases). CDR1 and CDR2 from the germline V gene are MDHEN and SYDVKM. The CDR3 has 12 amino acids. The CDR3 spells CASSLGQYDYTF. The DNA for the CDR3 is TGTGCCAGCAGTTTAGGACAGTATGACTACACCTTC.

The gene calls are TRBV18 and TRBJ2-6; D gene ambiguous. Trimming left V 3 bases short and J 0 bases short, with 9 bases between. Germline values: CDR1 KGHSH, CDR2 LQKENI. The CDR3 covers 16 residues. The CDR3 reads CASSPQVGSGANVLTF. In DNA form, the CDR3 reads TGTGCCAGCTCACCTCAAGTTGGCTCTGGGGCCAACGTCCTGACTTTC.

The rearrangement links TRBV29-1 to TRBJ1-3; D not resolved. V lost 4 bases and J lost 1, with 2 bases in between. Germline CDR1 SQVTM, CDR2 ANQGSEA. The CDR3 totals 11 residues. In nucleotides, the CDR3 is TGCAGCGTTGGATCTGGAAACACCATATATTTT. Translating it yields CSVGSGNTIYF.

This clonotype was recorded at least ten times. V and J are TRBV10-3 and TRBJ2-1; TRBD1 aligns across 7 bases. The length of the CDR3 is 15 residues. V lost 4 bases and J lost 3; bases outside the gene matches: 6. The germline V gene has CDR1 ENHRY and CDR2 SYGVKD. CDR3 protein: CAISAGTASYNEQFF. The CDR3 DNA reads as TGTGCCATCAGTGCGGGGACAGCGAGCTACAATGAGCAGTTCTTC.

The chain joins TRBV2 to TRBJ1-5; D may be TRBD1 (5 bases). This CDR3 contains 14 residues. Germline CDR1 reads SNHLY; CDR2 reads FYNNEI. Between the trimmed V and J ends, which lost 6 bases and 3 bases, there was a span of 12 bases. This chain's CDR3 is CASSRDGANQPQHF. The CDR3 DNA is TGTGCCAGCAGCCGGGACGGCGCCAATCAGCCCCAGCATTTT.

This clonotype came up many times. The V and J genes are TRBV7-3 and TRBJ2-5; TRBD2 might be the D (6 bases). Trimming took 6 bases from V and 5 from J, leaving 16 bases between them. Germline lookup yields CDR1 SGHTA and CDR2 FQGTGA. The CDR3 runs 14 residues. CDR3 loop: CASSSRGAGETQYF. CDR3 nucleotide sequence: TGTGCCAGCAGTTCACGAGGGGCGGGGGAGACCCAGTACTTC.